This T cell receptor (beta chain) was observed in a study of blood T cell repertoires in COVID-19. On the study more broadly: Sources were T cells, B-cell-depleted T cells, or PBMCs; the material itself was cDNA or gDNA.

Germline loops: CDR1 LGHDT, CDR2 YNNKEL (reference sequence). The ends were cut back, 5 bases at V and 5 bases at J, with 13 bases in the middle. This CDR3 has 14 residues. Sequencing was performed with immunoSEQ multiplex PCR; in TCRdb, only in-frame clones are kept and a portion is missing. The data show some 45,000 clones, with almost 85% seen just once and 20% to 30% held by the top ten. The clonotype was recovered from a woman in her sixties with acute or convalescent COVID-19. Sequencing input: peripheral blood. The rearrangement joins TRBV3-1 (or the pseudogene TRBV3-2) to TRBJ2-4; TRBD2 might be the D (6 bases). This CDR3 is CASSTTREENIQYF. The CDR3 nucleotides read TGTGCCAGCAGCACGACTAGGGAGGAAAACATTCAGTACTTC.